These T cell receptor beta chains were read from a single sample in a study of radiation and T cells in renal cell carcinoma. Libraries were prepared by immunoSEQ multiplex PCR; TCRdb keeps only in-frame clonotypes and omits some of them. Among 150,000 to 200,000 clones listed, 88% were seen once. The specimen comprised blood, sampled from a patient whose treatment included radiotherapy and nephrectomy. Receptor source: a woman between 45 and 60 years old with renal cell carcinoma. Each CDR3 is given with its conserved first and last residue. D genes are given only for firm matches. A row's size may be missing; if present it is once, few, many or a size class.

D gene: NA; J gene: TRBJ2-2; clone size: NA; V gene: TRBV5-1; CDR3 length: 15; CDR3 protein: CASSLAQTNTGELFF; CDR3 DNA: TGCGCCAGCAGCTTGGCACAGACGAACACCGGGGAGCTGTTTTTT
D gene: NA; J gene: TRBJ2-7; clone size: NA; V gene: TRBV7-2; CDR3 length: 14; CDR3 protein: CASSLRRLTGEQYF; CDR3 DNA: TGTGCCAGCAGCTTAAGGCGCCTGACGGGGGAGCAGTACTTC
D gene: NA; J gene: TRBJ1-1; clone size: NA; V gene: TRBV5-1; CDR3 length: 14; CDR3 protein: CASSFYAGNTEAFF; CDR3 DNA: TGCGCCAGCAGCTTTTATGCAGGGAACACTGAAGCTTTCTTT
D gene: TRBD1; J gene: TRBJ1-2; clone size: NA; V gene: TRBV6-5; CDR3 length: 14; CDR3 protein: CASSRQGAGYGYTF; CDR3 DNA: TGTGCCAGCAGCCGACAGGGGGCGGGCTATGGCTACACCTTC
D gene: TRBD1; J gene: TRBJ1-2; clone size: once; V gene: TRBV2; CDR3 length: 15; CDR3 protein: CASSQAQGGNQGYTF; CDR3 DNA: TGTGCCAGCAGCCAAGCACAGGGGGGTAATCAGGGCTACACCTTC
D gene: TRBD2; J gene: TRBJ2-3; clone size: NA; V gene: TRBV6-6; CDR3 length: 16; CDR3 protein: CASSRRLAGTTDTQYF; CDR3 DNA: TGTGCCAGCAGTAGACGACTAGCGGGGACCACAGATACGCAGTATTTT
D gene: TRBD1; J gene: TRBJ2-3; clone size: few; V gene: TRBV7-9; CDR3 length: 15; CDR3 protein: CASSFGQGYPDTQYF; CDR3 DNA: TGTGCCAGCAGTTTTGGACAGGGTTATCCAGATACGCAGTATTTT
D gene: NA; J gene: TRBJ2-5; clone size: NA; V gene: TRBV19; CDR3 length: 15; CDR3 protein: CASSMGEERDRTQYF; CDR3 DNA: TGTGCCAGTAGTATGGGGGAAGAAAGGGATAGGACCCAGTACTTC
D gene: TRBD1; J gene: TRBJ1-5; clone size: few; V gene: TRBV29-1; CDR3 length: 13; CDR3 protein: CSVGQDSNQPQHF; CDR3 DNA: TGCAGCGTCGGACAGGACTCCAATCAGCCCCAGCATTTT
D gene: NA; J gene: TRBJ1-2; clone size: NA; V gene: TRBV5-8; CDR3 length: 14; CDR3 protein: CASSSYSSNYGYTF; CDR3 DNA: TGTGCCAGCAGCTCGTACAGCAGTAACTATGGCTACACCTTC
D gene: TRBD1; J gene: TRBJ1-5; clone size: few; V gene: TRBV19; CDR3 length: 15; CDR3 protein: CASSPDRVSNQPQHF; CDR3 DNA: TGTGCCAGTAGCCCGGACAGGGTAAGCAATCAGCCCCAGCATTTT
D gene: NA; J gene: TRBJ1-5; clone size: NA; V gene: TRBV19; CDR3 length: 15; CDR3 protein: CASSAQDNSNQPQHF; CDR3 DNA: TGTGCCAGTAGTGCTCAGGATAATAGCAATCAGCCCCAGCATTTT
D gene: NA; J gene: TRBJ2-2; clone size: NA; V gene: TRBV21-1; CDR3 length: 14; CDR3 protein: CASSKEGGIGELFF; CDR3 DNA: TGTGCCAGCAGCAAAGAGGGGGGAATCGGGGAGCTGTTTTTT
D gene: TRBD1; J gene: TRBJ2-7; clone size: NA; V gene: TRBV5-1; CDR3 length: 13; CDR3 protein: CASRGTGAYEQYF; CDR3 DNA: TGCGCCAGCAGGGGGACAGGGGCCTACGAGCAGTACTTC
D gene: TRBD2; J gene: TRBJ2-7; clone size: NA; V gene: TRBV11-2; CDR3 length: 15; CDR3 protein: CASSPQAGGLLAQYF; CDR3 DNA: TGTGCCAGCAGCCCGCAGGCGGGGGGTCTTTTAGCGCAGTACTTC
D gene: NA; J gene: TRBJ1-6; clone size: NA; V gene: TRBV13; CDR3 length: 14; CDR3 protein: CASRESSYNSPLHF; CDR3 DNA: TGTGCCAGCAGAGAGAGCTCCTATAATTCACCCCTCCACTTT